Presented here are 21 T cell receptor beta chains from one specimen sequenced in a study of T cell responses to AZD1222 COVID-19 vaccine. Clones were read by immunoSEQ multiplex PCR, and TCRdb kept only the in-frame ones, dropping some. Of around 140,000 clones in the sample, 85% to 95% are singletons; the top ten hold 5.4%. The sample in question was peripheral blood, obtained on day 0 of AZD1222 vaccination. These receptors originate from an adult in good health.

The chain uses TRBV9 and TRBJ1-1; D unresolved. Germline lookup yields CDR1 SGDLS and CDR2 YYNGEE. The V and J ends lost 1 base and 0 bases respectively, with 13 bases between them. CDR3 length: 16 residues. CDR3 in amino acids: CASSVPNMGMNTEAFF. CDR3 in DNA: TGTGCCAGCAGCGTACCAAACATGGGAATGAACACTGAAGCTTTCTTT.

The chain combines TRBV11-1 with TRBJ2-5; 12 bases line up with TRBD2. Per germline, CDR1 SGHAT and CDR2 FQDESV (reference sequence). The CDR3 runs to 16 residues. Trimming took 4 bases from V and 7 from J; bases not matched to a gene: 10. CDR3 nucleotide sequence: TGTGCCAGCAGCTCCGGACTAGCGGGGCCCAAAGGGACCCAGTACTTC. Translating it yields CASSSGLAGPKGTQYF.

V and J are TRBV5-1 and TRBJ1-3, with D hard to call. Germline V CDR1 and CDR2: SGHRS, YFSETQ. V was cut by 0 bases and J by 2 bases, with 12 bases left in between. This CDR3 region has 16 residues. CDR3 nucleotides: TGCGCCAGCAGCTTGGGTCGGCAGGTAACTGGAAACACCATATATTTT. Encoded protein: CASSLGRQVTGNTIYF.

The chain joins TRBV7-9 to TRBJ2-5; 8 positions match TRBD1. The V gene end was trimmed by 4 bases and the J gene end by 0 bases; junction bases not matched to a gene: 4. Germline V gene data show CDR1 as SEHNR and CDR2 as FQNEAQ (reference sequence). The CDR3 extends over 15 amino acids. CDR3 in DNA: TGTGCCAGCAGCTGGGGGACAGGAAACCAAGAGACCCAGTACTTC. It specifies CASSWGTGNQETQYF.

This clone was seen only once. The rearrangement uses TRBV6-5 and TRBJ1-5, with D maybe TRBD1 (5 bases). The CDR3 extends over 14 amino acids. Trimming cost V 2 bases and J 5 bases, with 10 bases left between them. Per the germline V gene, CDR1 is MNHEY and CDR2 is SVGAGI. This CDR3 reads CASSYTSGDQPQHF. In nucleotides, the CDR3 is TGTGCCAGCAGTTACACGTCGGGGGATCAGCCCCAGCATTTT.

This chain links TRBV19 with TRBJ2-1, with D perhaps matching TRBD2 (7 bases). V was trimmed by 4 bases and J by 7 bases, leaving 17 bases between them. CDR1 is LNHDA, CDR2 SQIVND, per germline (reference sequence). This CDR3 is built from 15 residues. The CDR3 nucleotides read TGTGCCAGTAGTACAGCGGGGACAACCCTAAATGAGCAGTTCTTC. Its protein is CASSTAGTTLNEQFF. The full variable domain, rest sourced from reference TRBV19 and TRBJ2-1, is DGGITQSPKYLFRKEGQNVTLSCEQNLNHDAMYWYRQDPGQGLRLIYYSQIVNDFQKGDIAEGYSVSREKKESFPLTVTSAQKNPTAFYLCASSTAGTTLNEQFFGPGTRLTVL.

The chain carries TRBV7-7 and TRBJ1-5; 10 positions match TRBD1. The germline CDR1 and CDR2 sequences are SSHAT and FNYEAQ (reference sequence). The CDR3 contains 14 residues. V shed 5 bases and J 5 bases; nucleotides not matched to a gene: 3. CDR3: CASSHGTGDQPQHF. CDR3 nucleotides: TGTGCCAGCAGCCATGGGACAGGGGATCAGCCCCAGCATTTT. Drawing the rest from reference TRBV7-7 and TRBJ1-5, the complete variable domain is GAGVSQSPRYKVTKRGQDVTLRCDPISSHATLYWYQQALGQGPEFLTYFNYEAQPDKSGLPSDRFSAERPEGSISTLTIQRTEQRDSAMYRCASSHGTGDQPQHFGDGTRLSIL.

The rearrangement uses TRBV7-9 and TRBJ2-3; D perhaps matches TRBD2 (6 bases). CDR1 SEHNR and CDR2 FQNEAQ come from the germline V gene (reference sequence). The CDR3 spans 16 residues. V lost 5 bases to trimming and J lost 0 bases, with 15 bases between them. The CDR3 is CASSPVEGSSTDTQYF. CDR3 coding DNA: TGTGCCAGCAGCCCCGTGGAGGGATCTAGCACAGATACGCAGTATTTT. The full variable domain, with the rest looked up from reference TRBV7-9 and TRBJ2-3, is DTGVSQNPRHKITKRGQNVTFRCDPISEHNRLYWYRQTLGQGPEFLTYFQNEAQLEKSRLLSDRFSAERPKGSFSTLEIQRTEQGDSAMYLCASSPVEGSSTDTQYFGPGTRLTVL.

The chain combines TRBV2 with TRBJ2-1; 11 bases are shared with TRBD2. The CDR3 extends over 15 amino acids. V shed 6 bases, J shed 5 bases, and the junction held 6 bases outside the gene matches. Germline V gene data show CDR1 as SNHLY and CDR2 as FYNNEI. CDR3 residues: CASRPASGGNNEQFF. DNA of the CDR3: TGTGCCAGCAGGCCGGCTAGCGGGGGGAACAATGAGCAGTTCTTC.

The chain links TRBV27 to TRBJ2-1; D is perhaps TRBD1 (5 bases). This CDR3 contains 15 residues. Germline V gene data show CDR1 as MNHEY and CDR2 as SMNVEV (reference sequence). Trimming pared 7 bases from V and 5 bases from J, leaving 18 bases between. The CDR3 DNA is TGTGCCAGCACGGTATCTAAAGGGGCGAACAATGAGCAGTTCTTC. Amino acid sequence: CASTVSKGANNEQFF.

The chain is built from TRBV7-9 and TRBJ2-7; D perhaps matches TRBD2 (5 bases). Germline V gene sequence: CDR1 SEHNR, CDR2 FQNEAQ (reference sequence). V was cut by 5 bases and J by 2 bases, with 16 bases left in between. The CDR3 covers 15 residues. CDR3: CASSGGPPNTYEQYF. The CDR3 DNA reads as TGTGCCAGCAGCGGAGGACCGCCAAACACCTACGAGCAGTACTTC.

The rearrangement links TRBV14 to TRBJ1-2; D is ambiguous. V dropped 1 base and J dropped 5 bases, with 5 bases sitting between them. Germline V gives CDR1 SGHDN, CDR2 FVKESK. The CDR3 is 12 amino acids. CDR3 loop: CASSQGPYGYTF. In nucleotides, the CDR3 is TGTGCCAGCAGCCAAGGCCCGTATGGCTACACCTTC.

The chain uses TRBV7-9 and TRBJ2-7; D unresolved. Trimming cost V 1 base and J 7 bases, with 14 bases left between them. This CDR3 region has 14 residues. The germline V gene encodes CDR1 SEHNR and CDR2 FQNEAQ (reference sequence). The CDR3 loop is CASSLDGATREQYF. The CDR3 region has the DNA TGTGCCAGCAGCTTAGATGGAGCGACGAGGGAGCAGTACTTC.

The V and J genes are TRBV2 and TRBJ1-2; D unclear. The CDR3 has 13 amino acids. The ends were cut back, 4 bases at V and 8 bases at J, with 14 bases in the middle. Germline V gene data show CDR1 as SNHLY and CDR2 as FYNNEI. Here the CDR3 reads CASSVFGVSGYTF. The CDR3 coding sequence is TGTGCCAGCAGTGTATTCGGGGTCTCCGGCTACACCTTC.

The chain carries TRBV12-3 or TRBV12-4 and TRBJ2-1; D may be TRBD1 or TRBD2 (5 bases each). The V end was cut by 5 bases, the J end by 4 bases, with 9 bases between. The CDR3 consists of 13 residues. Written as DNA, the CDR3 is TGTGCCAGCAGTCATGGGACGTACAATGAGCAGTTCTTC. It codes for CASSHGTYNEQFF.

V is TRBV3-1 (or the pseudogene TRBV3-2) and J is TRBJ1-1; D ambiguous. CDR3 size: 13 residues. Germline-derived CDR1 and CDR2 are LGHDT and YNNKEL (reference sequence). V lost 1 base and J lost 0, with 3 bases in between. The CDR3 sequence is CASSQVVNTEAFF. The CDR3, as DNA: TGTGCCAGCAGCCAAGTCGTGAACACTGAAGCTTTCTTT.

The chain employs TRBV14 and TRBJ1-2; D is unclear. CDR3 size: 14 residues. CDR1 and CDR2 (germline): SGHDN, FVKESK. V lost 4 bases, J lost 4 bases, and 13 bases lay in between. This CDR3 reads CASSPRAGPYGYTF. CDR3 DNA: TGTGCCAGCAGCCCGAGGGCCGGACCCTATGGCTACACCTTC.

The V gene is TRBV29-1, the J gene TRBJ1-1; the match to TRBD1 covers 7 bases. This CDR3 comprises 15 residues. CDR1 and CDR2 from the germline V gene are SQVTM and ANQGSEA. V shed 6 bases, J shed 2 bases, and the junction held 12 bases outside the gene matches. CDR3 DNA: TGCAGCGTACTAGATGACAGGGTTGGAAACACTGAAGCTTTCTTT. Translated: CSVLDDRVGNTEAFF.

This chain links TRBV28 with TRBJ1-6; D is uncertain. This CDR3 is 16 amino acids long. V lost 5 bases and J 9 bases, leaving 20 bases between the germline ends. Germline CDR1 MDHEN, CDR2 SYDVKM. For the CDR3, the DNA is TGTGCCAGCAGTGCGGTCGGAGGGCTGAGTAGTTCACCCCTCCACTTT. The encoded protein is CASSAVGGLSSSPLHF. Full variable domain (missing parts from reference TRBV28 and TRBJ1-6): DVKVTQSSRYLVKRTGEKVFLECVQDMDHENMFWYRQDPGLGLRLIYFSYDVKMKEKGDIPEGYSVSREKKERFSLILESASTNQTSMYLCASSAVGGLSSSPLHFGNGTRLTVT.

The V and J genes are TRBV7-8 and TRBJ2-5; 9 bases map to TRBD1. CDR1 and CDR2 from the germline V gene are SGHVS and FQNEAQ. Trimming took 4 bases from V and 4 from J; bases not matched to a gene: 7. The CDR3 spans 15 residues. The CDR3 is CASSSGQGSGETQYF. CDR3 bases: TGTGCCAGCAGCTCAGGACAGGGGTCAGGAGAGACCCAGTACTTC.

The chain employs TRBV5-8 and TRBJ2-7; the D gene is possibly TRBD1 (5 bases). The CDR3 spans 12 residues. Trimming left V 2 bases short and J 5 bases short, with 8 bases between. CDR1 is SGHTS, CDR2 YDEGEE, per germline. In nucleotides, the CDR3 is TGTGCCAGCAGCTTCAGGGTTAACGAGCAGTACTTC. Translation: CASSFRVNEQYF.